These T cell receptor beta chains were read from a single sample in a study of CD8 T cells in Susac syndrome. Each CDR3 protein gets one entry after TCRdb re-called the immunoSEQ multiplex PCR reads with MiXCR. The data contain 75,000 to 100,000 distinct CDR3 sequences, approximately 94% of them singletons. The sample comprised CD8+ T cells from PBMCs. The receptors stem from a human donor in good health. Both conserved end residues are part of each CDR3. The D gene is left open where the match is weak. Not all rows give a size; the values are once, few, many and, for expanded clones, a class.

D: NA; J: TRBJ1-1; size: NA; V: TRBV29-1; CDR3: CSVEDGGWTEAFF; DNA: TGCAGCGTTGAAGATGGGGGCTGGACTGAAGCTTTCTTT
D: TRBD2; J: TRBJ2-1; size: NA; V: TRBV5-1; CDR3: CASSPPLREGSEQFF; DNA: TGCGCCAGCAGCCCCCCTTTGCGGGAGGGCAGTGAGCAGTTCTTC
D: NA; J: TRBJ2-7; size: NA; V: TRBV20-1; CDR3: CSARRVSEQYF; DNA: TGCAGTGCTAGACGGGTATCAGAGCAGTACTTC
D: NA; J: TRBJ1-5; size: NA; V: TRBV4-3; CDR3: CASSQDYRTVYQPQHF; DNA: TGCGCCAGCAGCCAAGATTATAGAACAGTTTATCAGCCCCAGCATTTT
D: TRBD2; J: TRBJ2-2; size: NA; V: TRBV4-3; CDR3: CASSQGGVGELFF; DNA: TGCGCCAGCAGCCAGGGAGGGGTCGGGGAGCTGTTTTTT
D: TRBD2; J: TRBJ2-1; size: NA; V: TRBV6-2/TRBV6-3; CDR3: CASSFHPAASGGGNEQFF; DNA: TGTGCCAGCAGCTTCCACCCCGCGGCCAGCGGGGGAGGCAATGAGCAGTTCTTC
D: TRBD2; J: TRBJ2-1; size: once; V: TRBV6-4; CDR3: CASSQLAGGRNEQFF; DNA: TGTGCCAGCAGTCAACTAGCGGGAGGCAGGAATGAGCAGTTCTTC
D: TRBD2; J: TRBJ2-1; size: NA; V: TRBV5-1; CDR3: CASSLRPSGSGNEQFF; DNA: TGCGCCAGCAGCTTGAGGCCTAGCGGGAGTGGCAATGAGCAGTTCTTC
D: NA; J: TRBJ2-7; size: NA; V: TRBV7-9; CDR3: CASSLRVPEQYF; DNA: TGTGCCAGCAGCCTACGGGTCCCCGAGCAGTACTTC
D: TRBD1; J: TRBJ1-2; size: NA; V: TRBV5-1; CDR3: CASSLEGQGSDGYTF; DNA: TGCGCCAGCAGCTTGGAGGGACAGGGGTCAGATGGCTACACCTTC
D: TRBD1; J: TRBJ1-4; size: once; V: TRBV7-9; CDR3: CASTWTGDATNEKLFF; DNA: TGTGCCAGCACCTGGACAGGGGATGCAACTAATGAAAAACTGTTTTTT
D: NA; J: TRBJ2-4; size: NA; V: TRBV27; CDR3: CASSSIDFPVAKNIQYF; DNA: TGTGCCAGCAGTTCCATCGACTTCCCGGTAGCCAAAAACATTCAGTACTTC
D: NA; J: TRBJ1-1; size: NA; V: TRBV18; CDR3: CASSPLGTDEAFF; DNA: TGTGCCAGCTCACCACTAGGGACGGATGAAGCTTTCTTT
D: TRBD2; J: TRBJ2-7; size: NA; V: TRBV9; CDR3: CASSRGDSYEQYF; DNA: TGTGCCAGCAGTCGGGGGGACTCCTACGAGCAGTACTTC
D: TRBD2; J: TRBJ2-3; size: NA; V: TRBV27; CDR3: CASSLPERTSRDTQYF; DNA: TGTGCCAGCAGTTTACCGGAACGGACTAGCAGAGATACGCAGTATTTT